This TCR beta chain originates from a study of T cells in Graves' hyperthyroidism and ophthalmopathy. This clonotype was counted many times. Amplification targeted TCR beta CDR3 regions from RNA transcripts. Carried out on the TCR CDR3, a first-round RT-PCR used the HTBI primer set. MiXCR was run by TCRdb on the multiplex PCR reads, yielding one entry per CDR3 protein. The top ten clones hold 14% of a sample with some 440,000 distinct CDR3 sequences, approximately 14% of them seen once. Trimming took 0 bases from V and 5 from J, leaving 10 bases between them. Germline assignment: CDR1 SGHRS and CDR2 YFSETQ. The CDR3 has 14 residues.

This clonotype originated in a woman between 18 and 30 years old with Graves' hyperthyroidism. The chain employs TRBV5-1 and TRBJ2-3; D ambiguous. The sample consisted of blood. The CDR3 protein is CASSLGNKGDTQYF. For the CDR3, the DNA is TGCGCCAGCAGCTTGGGGAACAAAGGAGATACGCAGTATTTT.